This record looks at one TCR beta chain sequence and its context. This sample is part of a study of TIL therapy for anti-PD-1-resistant metastatic lung cancer. Background on the study: Tumors carried a median approximately 1.6 non-synonymous mutations per megabase.

Germline loops: CDR1 SGHRS, CDR2 YFSETQ. Trimming took 4 bases from V and 2 from J, leaving 10 bases between them. The CDR3 contains 14 residues. Time point described: pre-treatment sample, taken before nivolumab and TIL therapy. The immunoSEQ assay was v3. The protocol was immunoSEQ multiplex PCR, while the TCRdb copy is restricted to in-frame clones and leaves out a portion. The data contain tens of thousands of clones, 55% to 75% of them singletons. V and J are TRBV5-1 and TRBJ2-1, with no clear D. The sequence was collected from a person between 25 and 79 years old with non-small cell lung cancer. The sequencing here drew on blood, taken at baseline. CDR3 sequence: CASSPDGPYNEQFF. The CDR3 DNA follows: TGCGCCAGCAGCCCGGACGGGCCCTACAATGAGCAGTTCTTC.